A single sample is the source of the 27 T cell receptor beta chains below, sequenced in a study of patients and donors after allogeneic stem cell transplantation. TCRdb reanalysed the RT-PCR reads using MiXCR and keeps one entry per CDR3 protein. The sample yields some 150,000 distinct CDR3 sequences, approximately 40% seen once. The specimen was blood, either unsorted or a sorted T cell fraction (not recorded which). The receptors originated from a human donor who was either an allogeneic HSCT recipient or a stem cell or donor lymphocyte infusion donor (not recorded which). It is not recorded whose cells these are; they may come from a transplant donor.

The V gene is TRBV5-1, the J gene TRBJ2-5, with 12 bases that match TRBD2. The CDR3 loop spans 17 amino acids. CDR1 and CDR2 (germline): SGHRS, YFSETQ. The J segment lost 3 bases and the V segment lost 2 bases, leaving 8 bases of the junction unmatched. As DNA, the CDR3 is TGCGCCAGCAGCTTCGGTCTAGCGGGGGGGCAAGAAGAGACCCAGTACTTC. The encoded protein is CASSFGLAGGQEETQYF.

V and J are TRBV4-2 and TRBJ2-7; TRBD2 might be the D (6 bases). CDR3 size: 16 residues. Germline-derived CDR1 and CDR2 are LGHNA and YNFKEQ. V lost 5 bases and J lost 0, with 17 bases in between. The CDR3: CASSTQGRQRSYEQYF. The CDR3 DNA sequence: TGTGCCAGCAGCACCCAAGGGAGGCAGCGCTCCTACGAGCAGTACTTC.

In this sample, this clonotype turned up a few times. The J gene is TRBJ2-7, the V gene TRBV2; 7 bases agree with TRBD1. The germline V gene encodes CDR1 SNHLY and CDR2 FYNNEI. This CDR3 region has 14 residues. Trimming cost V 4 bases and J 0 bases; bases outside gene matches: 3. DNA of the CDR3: TGTGCCAGCAGTGGACAGGGACCCTCCTACGAGCAGTACTTC. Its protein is CASSGQGPSYEQYF.

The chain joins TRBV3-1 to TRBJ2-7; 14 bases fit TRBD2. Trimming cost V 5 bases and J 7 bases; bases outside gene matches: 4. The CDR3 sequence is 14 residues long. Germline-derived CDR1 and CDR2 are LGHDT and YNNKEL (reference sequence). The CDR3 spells CASSRLAGGLEQYF. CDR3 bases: TGTGCCAGCAGCAGACTAGCGGGGGGGCTGGAGCAGTACTTC.

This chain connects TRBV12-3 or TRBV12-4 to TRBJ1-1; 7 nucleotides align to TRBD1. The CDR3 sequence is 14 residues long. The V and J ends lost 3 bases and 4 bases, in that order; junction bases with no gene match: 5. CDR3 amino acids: CASSFDRESTEAFF. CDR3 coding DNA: TGTGCCAGCAGTTTCGACAGGGAGAGCACTGAAGCTTTCTTT.

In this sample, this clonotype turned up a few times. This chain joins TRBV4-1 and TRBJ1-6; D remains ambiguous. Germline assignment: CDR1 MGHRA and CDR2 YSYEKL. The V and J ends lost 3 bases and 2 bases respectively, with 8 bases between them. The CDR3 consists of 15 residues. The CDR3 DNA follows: TGCGCCAGCAGCCACCCTTCGACCTATAATTCACCCCTCCACTTT. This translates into CASSHPSTYNSPLHF.

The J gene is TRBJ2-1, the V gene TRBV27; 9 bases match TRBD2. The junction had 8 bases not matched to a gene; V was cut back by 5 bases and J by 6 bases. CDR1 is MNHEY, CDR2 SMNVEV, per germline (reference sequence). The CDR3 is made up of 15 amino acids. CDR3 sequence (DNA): TGTGCCAGCAGTCTGCGGGGGGGCCTAGGCAATGAGCAGTTCTTC. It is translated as CASSLRGGLGNEQFF.

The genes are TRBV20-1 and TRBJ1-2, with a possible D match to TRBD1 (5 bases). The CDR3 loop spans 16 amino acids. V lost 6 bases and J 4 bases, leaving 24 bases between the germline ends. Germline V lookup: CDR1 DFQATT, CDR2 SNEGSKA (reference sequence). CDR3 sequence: CSATPRTRSALYGYTF. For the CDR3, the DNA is TGCAGTGCCACGCCGCGGACACGCTCCGCTCTCTATGGCTACACCTTC.

The CDR3 loop is CASSEGQGATEAFF. CDR3 sequence (DNA): TGTGCCAGCAGCGAGGGACAGGGTGCCACTGAAGCTTTCTTT. The J gene is TRBJ1-1, the V gene TRBV5-5, with TRBD1 matching 9 bases. In germline, CDR1 is SGHKS, CDR2 YYEKEE (reference sequence). J lost 4 bases, V lost 4 bases, and 5 bases had no gene match. This CDR3 is built from 14 residues.

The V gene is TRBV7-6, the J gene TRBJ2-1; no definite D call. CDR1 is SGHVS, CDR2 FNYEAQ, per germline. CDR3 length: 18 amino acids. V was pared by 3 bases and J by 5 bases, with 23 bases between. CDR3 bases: TGTGCCAGCAGCTTCCCCGCCCTGAGTTCCTCCACCAACAATGAGCAGTTCTTC. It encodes CASSFPALSSSTNNEQFF.

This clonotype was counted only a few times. In DNA, the CDR3 is TGTGCCAGCAGTGGGGAGGTCTATGGCTACACCTTC. This translates into CASSGEVYGYTF. This rearrangement joins TRBV28 to TRBJ1-2; no reliable D call. Germline lookup yields CDR1 MDHEN and CDR2 SYDVKM. This CDR3 contains 12 residues. V dropped 5 bases and J dropped 4 bases, with 8 bases sitting between them.

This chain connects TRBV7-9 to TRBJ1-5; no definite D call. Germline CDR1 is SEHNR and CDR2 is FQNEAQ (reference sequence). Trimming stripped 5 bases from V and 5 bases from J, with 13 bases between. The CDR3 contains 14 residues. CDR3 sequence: CASSPLDGDQPQHF. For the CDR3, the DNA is TGTGCCAGCAGCCCGTTGGACGGGGATCAGCCCCAGCATTTT.

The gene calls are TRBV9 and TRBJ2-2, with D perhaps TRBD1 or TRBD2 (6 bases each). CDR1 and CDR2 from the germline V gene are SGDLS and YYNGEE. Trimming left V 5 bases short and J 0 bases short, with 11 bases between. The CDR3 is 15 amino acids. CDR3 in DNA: TGTGCCAGCAGTGGCGGGACAACGAACACCGGGGAGCTGTTTTTT. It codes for CASSGGTTNTGELFF.

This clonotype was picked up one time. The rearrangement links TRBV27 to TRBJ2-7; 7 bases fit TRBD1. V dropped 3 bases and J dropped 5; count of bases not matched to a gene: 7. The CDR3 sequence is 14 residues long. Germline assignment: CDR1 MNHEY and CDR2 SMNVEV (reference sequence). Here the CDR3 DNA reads TGTGCCAGCAGTTTTAACAGGGGTTACGACGAGCAGTACTTC. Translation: CASSFNRGYDEQYF.

Written as DNA, the CDR3 is TGCGCCAGCAGCTTGGAGCGGGGGTTGCGCCGCACAGATACGCAGTATTTT. The encoded protein is CASSLERGLRRTDTQYF. V and J are TRBV5-1 and TRBJ2-3; the match to TRBD2 covers 8 bases. CDR3 length equals 17 residues. Germline V gives CDR1 SGHRS, CDR2 YFSETQ. The V segment lost 0 bases and the J segment 1 base; nucleotides outside the gene matches: 7.

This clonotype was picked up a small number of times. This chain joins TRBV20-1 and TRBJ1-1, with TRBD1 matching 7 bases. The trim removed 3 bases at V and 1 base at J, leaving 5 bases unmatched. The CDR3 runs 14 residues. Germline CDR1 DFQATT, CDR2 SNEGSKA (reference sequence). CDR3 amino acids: CSASNRQGNTEAFF. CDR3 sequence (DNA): TGCAGTGCTAGCAATAGACAGGGGAACACTGAAGCTTTCTTT.

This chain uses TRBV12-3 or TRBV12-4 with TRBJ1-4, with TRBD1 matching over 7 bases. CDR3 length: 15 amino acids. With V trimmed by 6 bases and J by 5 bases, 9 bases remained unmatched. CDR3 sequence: CASSREGQPNEKLFF. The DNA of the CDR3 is TGTGCCAGCAGCCGAGAGGGACAGCCAAATGAAAAACTGTTTTTT.

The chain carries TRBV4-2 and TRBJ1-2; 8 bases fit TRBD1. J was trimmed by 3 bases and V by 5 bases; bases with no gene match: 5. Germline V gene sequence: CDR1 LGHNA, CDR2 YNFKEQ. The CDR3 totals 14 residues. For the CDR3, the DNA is TGTGCCAGCAGCACGGACAGGGAATACTATGGCTACACCTTC. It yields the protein CASSTDREYYGYTF.

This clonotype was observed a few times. The CDR3 DNA sequence: TGTGCCAGCAGCGTAGAAGGCCTTATGAACACTGAAGCTTTCTTT. Its translation is CASSVEGLMNTEAFF. This chain uses TRBV9 with TRBJ1-1; the D is unclear. CDR1 is SGDLS and CDR2 is YYNGEE in the germline V gene. CDR3 size: 15 residues. Trimming removed 0 bases from V and 0 bases from J, with 9 bases in between.

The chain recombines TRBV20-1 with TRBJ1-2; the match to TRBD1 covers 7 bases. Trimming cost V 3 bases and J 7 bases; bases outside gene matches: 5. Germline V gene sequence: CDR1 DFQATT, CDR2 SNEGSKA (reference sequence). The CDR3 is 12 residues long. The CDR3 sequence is CSASGDRGGYTF. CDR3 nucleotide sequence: TGCAGTGCTAGTGGGGACAGAGGTGGCTACACCTTC.

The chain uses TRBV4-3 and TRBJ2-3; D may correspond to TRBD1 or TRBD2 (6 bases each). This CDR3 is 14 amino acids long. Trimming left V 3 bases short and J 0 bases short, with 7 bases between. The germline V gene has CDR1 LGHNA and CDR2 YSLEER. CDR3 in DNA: TGCGCCAGCAGCCAGGGGGGCAGCACAGATACGCAGTATTTT. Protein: CASSQGGSTDTQYF.

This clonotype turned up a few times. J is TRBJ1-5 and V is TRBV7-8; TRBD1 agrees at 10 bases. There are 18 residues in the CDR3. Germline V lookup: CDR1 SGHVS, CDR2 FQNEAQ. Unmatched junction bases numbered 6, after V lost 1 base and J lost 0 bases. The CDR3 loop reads CASSLDRDRGYSNQPQHF. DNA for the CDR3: TGTGCCAGCAGCTTAGACCGGGACAGGGGTTATAGCAATCAGCCCCAGCATTTT.

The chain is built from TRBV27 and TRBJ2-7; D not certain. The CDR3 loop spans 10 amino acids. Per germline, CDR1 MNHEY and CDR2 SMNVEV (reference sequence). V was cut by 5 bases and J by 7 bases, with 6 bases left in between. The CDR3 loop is CASSPKEQYV. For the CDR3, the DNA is TGTGCCAGCAGTCCTAAAGAGCAGTACGTC.

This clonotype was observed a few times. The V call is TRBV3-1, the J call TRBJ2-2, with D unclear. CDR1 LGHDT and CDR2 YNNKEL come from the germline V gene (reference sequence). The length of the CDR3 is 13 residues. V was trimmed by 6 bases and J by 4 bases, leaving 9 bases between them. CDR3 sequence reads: CASRKGGTGELFF. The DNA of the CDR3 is TGTGCCAGCAGAAAGGGTGGCACCGGGGAGCTGTTTTTT.

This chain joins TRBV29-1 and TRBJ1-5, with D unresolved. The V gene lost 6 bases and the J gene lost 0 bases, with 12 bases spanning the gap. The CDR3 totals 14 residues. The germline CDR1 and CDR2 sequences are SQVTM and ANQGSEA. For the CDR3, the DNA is TGCAGCGTCTCGGGCCCCTATAGCAATCAGCCCCAGCATTTT. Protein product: CSVSGPYSNQPQHF.

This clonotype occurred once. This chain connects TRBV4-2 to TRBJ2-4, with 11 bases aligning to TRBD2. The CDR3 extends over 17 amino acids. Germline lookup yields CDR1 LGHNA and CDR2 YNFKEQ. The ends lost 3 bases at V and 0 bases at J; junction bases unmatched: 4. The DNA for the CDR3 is TGTGCCAGCAGCCAGACTAGCGGGGACGTAGCCAAAAACATTCAGTACTTC. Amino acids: CASSQTSGDVAKNIQYF.

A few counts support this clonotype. In nucleotides, the CDR3 is TGTGCCACCAGCAGAGATAGTAATTCACCCCTCCACTTT. This gives the protein CATSRDSNSPLHF. V gene TRBV15 combines with J gene TRBJ1-6; D is undetermined. V was trimmed by 0 bases and J by 6 bases, leaving 3 bases between them. Germline lookup yields CDR1 LNHNV and CDR2 YYDKDF (reference sequence). This CDR3 spans 13 amino acids. Variable domain in full (rest from reference TRBV15 and TRBJ1-6): DAMVIQNPRYQVTQFGKPVTLSCSQTLNHNVMYWYQQKSSQAPKLLFHYYDKDFNNEADTPDNFQSRRPNTSFCFLDIRSPGLGDTAMYLCATSRDSNSPLHFGNGTRLTVT.